This T cell receptor beta chain originates from a study of Ad26.COV2.S vaccination and SARS-CoV-2 variants. On the study more broadly: Intramuscularly, Ad26.COV2.S was given either once or twice, 56 days apart.

Assay: immunoSEQ multiplex PCR; the TCRdb copy retains only in-frame clones and omits some. Of about 400,000 clones listed, roughly nine tenths were seen once; the top ten hold roughly 3.5%. CDR1 WSHSY and CDR2 SAAADI come from the germline V gene. V was cut by 7 bases and J by 10 bases, with 18 bases left in between. CDR3 length: 13 amino acids. Study-wide points: Possibly, TCR breadth and depth analyses underestimated total T cell responses.

With regard to this clone: The antigen is not known.

The treatment was: around 19 received Ad26.COV2.S at low or high dose, single or two shots; 5 received placebo; per-sample allocation not given. Each sample was drawn 63 days after the first injection (of vaccine or placebo). A Boston donor was an adult aged 18-55 years. An Ad26 vector expressing Wuhan-strain SARS-CoV-2 spike constituted the vaccine. This sequence originates from a person between 18 and 65 years old who received the Ad26.COV2.S COVID-19 vaccine or a placebo. This chain uses TRBV10-2 with TRBJ2-3; D ambiguous. This material consisted of peripheral blood, taken in a trial of Ad26.COV2.S vaccine versus placebo. The CDR3 DNA follows: TGCGCCAGCATCCTTAGTACCCCTGGGGCGCAGTATTTT. Amino acid sequence: CASILSTPGAQYF.